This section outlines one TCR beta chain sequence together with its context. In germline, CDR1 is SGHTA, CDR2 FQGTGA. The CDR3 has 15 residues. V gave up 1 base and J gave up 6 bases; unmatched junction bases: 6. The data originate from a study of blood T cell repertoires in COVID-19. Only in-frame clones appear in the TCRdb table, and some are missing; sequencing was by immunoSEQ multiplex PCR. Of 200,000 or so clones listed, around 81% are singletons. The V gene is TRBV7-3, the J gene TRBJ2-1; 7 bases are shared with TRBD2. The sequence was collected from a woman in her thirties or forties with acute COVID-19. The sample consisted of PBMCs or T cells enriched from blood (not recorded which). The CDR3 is CASSLIAGGINEQFF. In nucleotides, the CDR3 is TGTGCCAGCAGCTTAATAGCGGGCGGGATCAATGAGCAGTTCTTC.